Included here is one T cell receptor (beta chain) sequence, with context. This clone has just one count. Its antigen is not yet known. The junction does not match germline at one end; this may be a read error. The library was produced with the immunoSEQ multiplex PCR assay. For the multiplex PCR, a mixture combining 60 forward primers for TCR Vbeta segments and 13 reverse primers for TCR Jbeta segments was used. A multiplex PCR assay on genomic DNA amplified the CDR3 region of rearranged TCR beta genes. The Illumina HiSeq System was used to sequence the amplified TCR beta libraries as 87-base-pair reads. The study's own analysis went as follows. A later analysis counted about 80 million unique TCR beta chains across the 670 or so repertoires, and 10 million to 11 million of these chains were shared by at least two donors. To remove PCR and sequencing errors, raw reads were error-corrected and collapsed into unique sequences using a nearest-neighbor algorithm that merged closely related sequences. Alignment of CDR3 sequences to IMGT reference sequences was used to assign V, D and J gene segments. For a sequence to be retained, at least a six-nucleotide match to both a V gene segment and a J gene segment was required. A rearrangement was called productive if the CDR3 had no stop codons and remained in frame with V and J, and every other rearrangement was called non-productive. CDR3 was defined according to IMGT convention as the region running from the second conserved V-encoded cysteine to the conserved J-encoded phenylalanine. The earlier analysis of more than 450 of the donors excluded sequences that lacked an unambiguous match to a single V gene segment. An earlier analysis of some 610 of the donors called V segments functional above 56.7% productive rearrangements and segregating when the between-donor standard deviation exceeded 5%. A statistical classification framework was built to diagnose cytomegalovirus status from the catalog of TCR beta chain sequences. V and J gene assignment, in a later analysis, came from comparing TCR nucleotide sequences with IMGT/GENE-DB human TR gene sequences. The TCRdist pipeline was used in a later analysis to assign CDR3 sequences and most-parsimonious VDJ recombination scenarios. In a later analysis, every TCR beta chain was defined by the combination of its CDR3 amino acid sequence and its V-gene family, and reads without a unique V-gene family were dropped. As a way to deal with suspected cross-contamination and a sequencing artifact, a later analysis dropped 640 or so nucleotide sequences that were highly shared and had low generation probability. In a later analysis, a clonal expansion index for each public chain was calculated from normalized within-repertoire ranks of inferred template counts. In a later analysis, generation probabilities were computed with a VDJ recombination model fitted to out-of-frame rearrangements, and the resulting probabilities were checked against IGoR. A later analysis scored TCR-TCR, TCR-HLA and TCR-CMV co-occurrence with hypergeometric tests, applying a repertoire-size bias correction to TCR pairs. In a later analysis, false discovery rates were estimated by permuting HLA or CMV assignments 20 times. In a later analysis, co-occurring TCRs were grouped using DBSCAN, and TCRdist sequence similarity was added for clustering within HLA-allele-positive subsets. For co-occurrence clustering, repertoires with fewer than 30,000 or more than 120,000 public chains were excluded, along with five repertoires with anomalous nucleotide sharing. TCRdb carries this immuneACCESS record with in-frame sequences only. Its versions omit some clonotypes, under half of them owing to an unresolved V gene in the studies checked, with the rest unexplained. V and J calls and clone size follow that table, whereas D and trimming were derived from the DNA. Recorded for this sample are approximately 160,000 clones; about 81% of them occurred a single time. The ten top clones hold more than 0.9% of the sample.

This sample is drawn from a study of cytomegalovirus exposure and HLA in healthy donors (TCRdb year 2017). Notes on the research overall: In an earlier analysis of 550 to 750 of the donors, 250 to 300 Gb of sequence data and approximately 120 million unique TCR beta sequences from about 179 million T cells were reported. An early release covering just under 650 HLA-typed donors comprised about 300 gigabases of sequencing data and roughly 86 million unique TCR sequences. Of the roughly 400 genotyped donors, about 80% fell in the genetic ancestry cluster associated with self-reported Caucasian donors. The study aimed to test whether cataloging public T cell receptors could reveal signatures of past pathogen exposure. Using immunosequencing, the study profiled T cell repertoires from 666 subjects and related those repertoires to cytomegalovirus serostatus. A separate validation cohort of 100 to 150 different subjects was used in addition to the 666-subject first cohort. High-throughput TCR immunosequencing, statistical association of individual TCRs with disease status, and machine learning were combined to predict cytomegalovirus infection status. In a later analysis, previously published TCR beta repertoires from 600 to 850 donors were re-analyzed and high-resolution HLA genotyping was added so that TCR occurrence patterns could be studied. The later analysis used no new phenotypic data to find candidate immune exposures, relying instead on TCR beta sequences and their occurrence across donors. An earlier analysis of roughly 580 of the donors used high-throughput TCR beta sequencing to judge whether each TCR beta V gene segment behaved as functional or pseudogenic. Donor age, sex, ethnicity and CMV serostatus were compiled together with the repertoire data. In a later genetic analysis, genome-wide SNP genotypes for about three fifths of the roughly 670 donors were used, and that subset was treated as a discovery cohort. Every repertoire in the discovery cohort had been generated on one and the same sequencing platform. HLA typing covered class I and class II loci at four-digit resolution. The number of donors typed differed by locus, with 629-630 for A, B, C, DRB1 and DQB1, around 520 for DQA1, 600 to 610 for DPA1, and around 460 for DPB1. Four to six DR-DQ haplotypes were handled as single units for association and clustering, since linkage in the cohort was strong. On average, around 200,000 unique TCR beta nucleotide sequences were sequenced per donor among some 430 genotyped donors of the cohort, with roughly a sixth of those sequences being non-productive. Points the paper makes about the study in general: According to a later analysis, TCR association rates differed among HLA loci, with DRB1 alleles showing the most associated TCRs and HLA-C alleles showing the fewest. An earlier analysis of some 590 of the donors showed that most TCR beta V segments appeared in productive rearrangements either about 87% or about 30% of the time, which broadly matched IMGT annotations. In a later analysis, HLA-associated TCR beta chains were found to be more clonally expanded and to have lower generation probabilities than equally common non-associated chains. Most CMV-associated TCR beta chains appeared to be HLA-restricted in a later analysis, and the HLA associations seemed to be driven largely by CMV exposure. Because some donors lacked HLA typing at each locus, the association tests relied only on the typed subset. Most TCR sequences were observed very rarely across donors, whereas some public TCRs were present in many individuals. Three of the identified cytomegalovirus-associated TCR beta chains were confirmed in vitro to be specific for cytomegalovirus antigens. In this cohort, only TCR beta chains were sequenced, and detectable features were limited by the absence of alpha or paired-chain data. A later analysis associated 16,951 TCR beta sequences with specific HLA alleles at a false discovery rate of 0.05. A cluster of highly shared sequence variants was judged likely to be a technical artifact of the sequencing pipeline. The classifier was reported to diagnose cytomegalovirus status with high specificity and sensitivity in both the original and validation cohorts. V-gene and J-gene trimming of TCR beta chains was associated with a missense DCLRE1C variant in a later genetic analysis, and the association was replicated in an independent cohort. Correlated functional status among segregating V segments might be attributable to linkage disequilibrium, but an unknown experimental factor could not be ruled out. A further reported finding was that TCR beta sequences accurately predicted the HLA-A and HLA-B alleles for most subjects in the first cohort. In a later genetic analysis, fewer N-insertions in productive TCRs were reported among donors in an Asian-associated ancestry cluster than the approximately 710-donor mean. The study gave a list of some 150 TCR beta chains associated with cytomegalovirus. Some IMGT-functional V segments, including TRBV6-2 and TRBV6-3, could not be told apart with the 87-base-pair reads, so those segments were excluded. According to the authors, the approach could potentially be generalized to other disease states and immunological phenotypes. In a later analysis, several top co-occurrence clusters were reported to appear linked to parvovirus B19, influenza, CMV and Epstein-Barr virus. When HLA alleles, especially DR and DQ, strongly co-occurred, attributing TCR associations to individual alleles was difficult. The earlier analysis of almost 600 of the donors excluded approximately 15 rarely observed V segments, including chromosome 9 orphons, because counts were too low. Roughly uniform sequencing depth across donors was assumed in presence/absence analyses, although this assumption may not hold. CMV serostatus was the only immune exposure information available for the cohort.

The CDR3 measures 14 amino acids from cysteine to phenylalanine. Kept here is only the CDR3 DNA, which spans 42 bases and is read in frame from base 1. The CDR1 and CDR2 encoded by the germline V gene are SGHDT and YYEEEE. The cohort consisted of 670 or so healthy bone marrow donors. At the time of sampling, all cohort members were nominally healthy, though unrecorded immune exposures were likely present. The donor tested CMV seropositive and was one of the 289 seropositive cohort members. Each donor provided a peripheral blood sample, and peripheral blood mononuclear cells were used for TCR beta sequencing. The Qiagen DNeasy Blood Extraction Kit was used to extract genomic DNA from the blood cell samples.

The sample taken for sequencing was PBMCs. The chain uses TRBV5-6 and TRBJ1-2; no D gene call is confident. This receptor was taken from a girl aged 2-10 years in good health and CMV-seropositive. The CDR3 protein sequence reads: CACSPLEGGYGYTF. The DNA is as follows: TGTGCCTGCAGCCCTCTCGAGGGAGGCTATGGCTACACCTTC.